This T cell receptor (beta chain) originates from a study of T cell responses to AZD1222 COVID-19 vaccine. CDR3 length equals 12 residues. The V and J ends lost 5 bases and 0 bases respectively, with 4 bases between them. Germline lookup yields CDR1 MDHEN and CDR2 SYDVKM. Overall study results and limits: Most donors were white British, females outnumbered males, and clonal diversity was possibly underestimated. Nearly half of the spike-specific TCRs reportedly recognize variant regions that carry no mutations. Just five to seven AZD1222 recipients tested seropositive at baseline. Researchers report vaccine-associated CD4 TCRs spanning spike, with dominance at 160-218 and 743-854.

As for this clone: Its antigen remains unknown.

Produced via immunoSEQ multiplex PCR; TCRdb's table is partial and in-frame only. Counted here are under 150,000 clones, approximately 88% occurring once; the ten biggest clones make up approximately 15%. V is TRBV28 and J is TRBJ1-1; D ambiguous. The specimen was peripheral blood, collected on day 0 of AZD1222 vaccination. The receptor comes from an adult in good health. CDR3 amino acids: CASSDLNTEAFF. As DNA, the CDR3 is TGTGCCAGCAGTGACCTGAACACTGAAGCTTTCTTT. Filled out from reference TRBV28 and TRBJ1-1, the complete variable domain reads DVKVTQSSRYLVKRTGEKVFLECVQDMDHENMFWYRQDPGLGLRLIYFSYDVKMKEKGDIPEGYSVSREKKERFSLILESASTNQTSMYLCASSDLNTEAFFGQGTRLTVV.